This T cell receptor (beta chain) was identified during a study of blood T cell repertoires in COVID-19 (dated by TCRdb to about 2020). Some background on the complete study: Samples covering the acute and convalescent phases of COVID-19 were provided by collaborators in the United States, Italy and Spain. The dataset comprised deeply sampled blood TCRbeta repertoires from subjects exposed to, actively infected with, or recovered from COVID-19. The prospective study material was composed of cDNA or gDNA derived from T cells, B-cell-depleted T cells, or PBMCs. The repertoires were released in a freely available public database meant as a resource for research on the immune response to SARS-CoV-2. A de-identified subject ID, COVID-19 status, age in years and sex were almost always included in the sample metadata. The samples were drawn from two sources: the first 160 participants of the ongoing ImmuneRACE study, and some 1,300 subjects contributed by 6 global collaborators. Where available, HLA class I and class II types were obtained from metadata supplied by the sample provider rather than from assay-based typing.

Findings and caveats that apply to the study as a whole: The quantity of clinical and demographic metadata differed by source and by participant and was supplied without curation.

Concerning this clone: Its antigen is not yet known. Per-base qualities were not stored, and no clone one base away is much larger.

The immunoSEQ Assay, a bias-controlled multiplex PCR, was used to amplify TCRbeta CDR3 regions from genomic DNA. Processing in the source paper ran as follows. The number of nucleated cells in each sample was estimated by amplification of reference gene primers within the assay. To quantify the absolute abundance of each unique TCRbeta CDR3 rearrangement, sequence reads were collapsed and filtered. For each sample, productive Simpson clonality was calculated as the square root of Simpson's diversity index across productive rearrangements. TCRdb obtained this table from immuneACCESS and retained in-frame rearrangements with V and J assigned. These tables miss some clones; where compared with another copy, unresolved V genes account for less than half of the shortfall, and the remainder is unexplained. The D gene and trimming were derived from the DNA, and the V and J assignments and clone size from that table. The sample table records 200,000 to 300,000 clones; around four fifths of these occur just once. Of the sample, around 6.8% falls within the top ten clones.

Collaborating institutions collected whole blood in K2EDTA tubes following their own protocols. Collaborator samples were shipped for TCRbeta analysis as frozen whole blood, isolated PBMCs, or DNA extracted from either sample type. Based on the germline V gene, the CDR1 and CDR2 sequences are MNHEY and SVGAGI. Trimming costs V 6 bases and J 0 bases, and their ends lie 12 bases apart. The CDR3 starts with the cysteine, ends with the phenylalanine, and has 15 residues. CDR3 DNA only is kept here, 45 bases in frame from base 1. The sequenced sample consisted of peripheral blood. The clonotype comes from an older woman with active or convalescent COVID-19. The chain links TRBV6-5 with TRBJ2-1; TRBD1 is a possible D gene, resting on 5 matching bases. The CDR3 has the sequence CASRRTPDSYNEQFF. In nucleotides, the sequence is TGTGCCAGCAGAAGGACACCCGACTCCTACAATGAGCAGTTCTTC.